The 24 T cell receptor beta chains below all came from one sample that was sequenced in a study of vaccination and CD4 T cells after COVID-19. These receptors are not linked to any known antigen. Treatment here: roughly ten-day PBMC culture with coronavirus spike peptide pools or control peptides (ViraFEST assay). The unexposed donor gave CD4+ T cells before the COVID-19 pandemic (2011-2018). Once obtained from cultured CD4+ T cells, the DNA was sequenced using the Oncomine TCR Beta short-read assay. TCRdb itself ran the PCR reads through MiXCR, one entry per CDR3 protein. This table holds roughly 3,500 distinct CDR3 sequences, less than 25% found once. Specimen: CD4+ T cells from blood, cultured in vitro. The source is a human donor in good health.

This clonotype was picked up a small number of times. This rearrangement joins TRBV7-2 to TRBJ2-3; 9 positions agree with TRBD2. The CDR3 totals 16 residues. The V gene's germline CDR1 is SGHTA and CDR2 FQGNSA. V was pared by 3 bases and J by 5 bases, with 9 bases of the junction left unmatched. As DNA, the CDR3 is TGTGCCAGCAGCTTTCATAGCGGGGGCCGAGGAGATACGCAGTATTTT. It yields the protein CASSFHSGGRGDTQYF.

DNA of the CDR3: TGTGCCAGTAGTATTCTGGCAGGTCTGGACTATGGCTACACCTTC. Translated, it gives CASSILAGLDYGYTF. This chain connects TRBV19 to TRBJ1-2; no definite D call. The germline V and J ends were trimmed by 3 bases and 3 bases, with 14 bases remaining between them. The germline V gene encodes CDR1 LNHDA and CDR2 SQIVND (reference sequence). The CDR3 has 15 amino acids.

In its sample, this clonotype was seen once. The V gene is TRBV5-1, the J gene TRBJ2-7, with 9 positions matching TRBD1. Germline trimming cut 4 bases from V and 0 bases from J; bases unmatched to any gene: 11. In germline, CDR1 is SGHRS, CDR2 YFSETQ. The CDR3 has 17 amino acids. DNA for the CDR3: TGCGCCAGCAGCCTAATTAAGACAGGGGGATACTCCTACGAGCAGTACTTC. Amino acids: CASSLIKTGGYSYEQYF.

The J gene is TRBJ2-7, the V gene TRBV28; 11 bases align to TRBD1. Unmatched junction bases numbered 17, after V lost 10 bases and J lost 9 bases. The CDR3 spans 15 residues. CDR1 is MDHEN and CDR2 is SYDVKM in the germline V gene. Here the CDR3 reads CATKFPGQGGRGQYF. DNA of the CDR3: TGTGCCACCAAATTCCCGGGACAGGGGGGTCGAGGGCAGTACTTC.

This clonotype has a handful of counts. V gene TRBV28 combines with J gene TRBJ1-5; no clear D. CDR3 length: 13 amino acids. V dropped 5 bases and J dropped 4 bases, with 9 bases sitting between them. Germline CDR1 and CDR2: MDHEN and SYDVKM. CDR3 amino acids: CASSIEGNQPQHF. The CDR3 bases are TGTGCCAGCAGTATAGAGGGAAATCAGCCCCAGCATTTT.

By share, this clonotype ranks as medium-sized (0.01 to 0.1%). CDR3 amino acids: CASSERVGTPQHF. The CDR3 DNA follows: TGTGCCAGCAGCGAACGAGTTGGGACGCCCCAGCATTTT. This sequence joins TRBV27 and TRBJ1-5, with a possible D match to TRBD1 (5 bases). The V and J ends lost 6 bases and 9 bases respectively, with 15 bases between them. Germline-derived CDR1 and CDR2 are MNHEY and SMNVEV (reference sequence). The CDR3 consists of 13 residues.

This clonotype turned up a few times. The gene calls are TRBV9 and TRBJ1-2; 7 bases line up with TRBD1. Trimming took 0 bases from V and 6 from J; bases not matched to a gene: 5. This CDR3 contains 14 residues. Germline CDR1 reads SGDLS; CDR2 reads YYNGEE. CDR3 coding DNA: TGTGCCAGCAGCGTAGGGGTACAGGGGAATGGCTACACCTTC. Translated, it gives CASSVGVQGNGYTF.

In its sample, this clonotype ranks as medium-sized. This chain connects TRBV20-1 to TRBJ2-3; TRBD2 agrees at 12 bases. J gave up 1 base and V 1 base, and 6 bases lay outside the gene matches. The CDR3 sequence is 17 residues long. Germline CDR1 is DFQATT and CDR2 is SNEGSKA (reference sequence). This chain's CDR3 is CSARGHSSGRGTDTQYF. Written as DNA, the CDR3 is TGCAGTGCTAGAGGACATTCTAGCGGGAGGGGCACAGATACGCAGTATTTT.

This clonotype occurred a few times. This sequence joins TRBV5-1 and TRBJ2-5; no definite D call. V was clipped by 0 bases and J by 4 bases, with 7 bases between them. The CDR3 runs 13 residues. From germline, CDR1 is SGHRS and CDR2 YFSETQ. The DNA of the CDR3 is TGCGCCAGCAGCTTGGGAGGTCCAGAGACCCAGTACTTC. Encoded protein: CASSLGGPETQYF.

V gene TRBV12-3 or TRBV12-4 combines with J gene TRBJ1-1; maybe TRBD1 (5 bases). CDR3 length: 12 residues. Trimming took 2 bases from V and 8 from J, leaving 9 bases between them. CDR3 in amino acids: CASSLMGPEAFF. The CDR3 DNA sequence: TGTGCCAGCAGTTTAATGGGACCCGAAGCTTTCTTT.

The chain has TRBV20-1 and TRBJ1-1; 8 bases map to TRBD1. V shed 2 bases and J 8 bases; nucleotides not matched to a gene: 7. The CDR3 spans 13 residues. Germline-derived CDR1 and CDR2 are DFQATT and SNEGSKA (reference sequence). Written as DNA, the CDR3 is TGCAGTGCTAGAATTCCGGGACAGGCGGAAGCTTTCTTT. It codes for CSARIPGQAEAFF.

In its sample, this clonotype is large. The gene calls are TRBV14 and TRBJ2-1; D unclear. With 1 base removed from V and 12 bases from J, the gap between germline ends came to 13 bases. This CDR3 has 13 residues. The germline V gene encodes CDR1 SGHDN and CDR2 FVKESK. In nucleotides, the CDR3 is TGTGCCAGCAGCCAAGTTGATGGGGTAGCGCAGTTCTTC. The encoded protein is CASSQVDGVAQFF.

This clonotype was found a few times. The V gene is TRBV4-3, the J gene TRBJ2-5; TRBD2 aligns across 12 bases. The CDR3 sequence is 20 residues long. CDR1 LGHNA and CDR2 YSLEER come from the germline V gene. J gave up 1 base and V 0 bases, and 12 bases lay outside the gene matches. The CDR3 here is CASSQDYSQLAGGIQETQYF. CDR3 DNA: TGCGCCAGCAGCCAAGATTATTCCCAACTAGCGGGGGGAATCCAAGAGACCCAGTACTTC.

The chain recombines TRBV28 with TRBJ2-2; unclear D gene. This CDR3 spans 13 amino acids. V lost 3 bases, J lost 4 bases, and 6 bases lay in between. Germline CDR1 and CDR2: MDHEN and SYDVKM. CDR3 residues: CASSFRGTGELFF. The CDR3 nucleotides read TGTGCCAGCAGTTTTAGAGGCACCGGGGAGCTGTTTTTT.

This chain uses TRBV20-1 with TRBJ2-5, with D possibly matching TRBD1 (5 bases). There are 11 residues in the CDR3. Germline CDR1 reads DFQATT; CDR2 reads SNEGSKA (reference sequence). Trimming cost V 6 bases and J 9 bases, with 14 bases left between them. The CDR3 nucleotides read TGCAGTGCCCAGCTACAGGACCCCCAGTACTTC. Amino acids: CSAQLQDPQYF.

This clonotype was seen a few times. V and J are TRBV28 and TRBJ1-5; 9 bases line up with TRBD1. J lost 2 bases, V lost 4 bases, and 0 bases had no gene match. Per germline, CDR1 MDHEN and CDR2 SYDVKM. This CDR3 spans 14 amino acids. This CDR3 is CASSWTGGNQPQHF. In DNA form, the CDR3 reads TGTGCCAGCAGTTGGACAGGGGGCAATCAGCCCCAGCATTTT.

This clonotype was seen a few times. V is TRBV10-1 and J is TRBJ2-3; TRBD2 agrees at 9 bases. CDR3 size: 14 residues. CDR1 is WNHNN, CDR2 SYGVQD, per germline (reference sequence). The V and J ends lost 4 bases and 5 bases, in that order; junction bases with no gene match: 4. DNA for the CDR3: TGCGCCAGCAGTGCGTTTAGCGGGAGAGATACGCAGTATTTT. Its protein product is CASSAFSGRDTQYF.

Here the CDR3 DNA reads TGTGCCAGCAGTTACCGGACAGGTACCTACGAGCAGTACTTC. Its protein product is CASSYRTGTYEQYF. The V gene is TRBV6-5, the J gene TRBJ2-7; 7 bases are shared with TRBD1. The CDR3 loop spans 14 amino acids. The V gene's germline CDR1 is MNHEY and CDR2 SVGAGI. J was trimmed by 2 bases and V by 2 bases; bases with no gene match: 3.

This clonotype was seen a few times. The rearrangement joins TRBV20-1 to TRBJ2-5, with D possibly being TRBD1 (6 bases). V was pared by 0 bases and J by 5 bases, with 13 bases between. The CDR3 loop spans 14 amino acids. Germline CDR1 reads DFQATT; CDR2 reads SNEGSKA (reference sequence). The CDR3, as DNA: TGCAGTGCTAGAGACAAACAGGGTCCGGAGACCCAGTACTTC. This encodes CSARDKQGPETQYF.

This clonotype was counted a few times. This chain uses TRBV14 with TRBJ1-2, with TRBD1 identical over 9 bases. CDR1 and CDR2 (germline): SGHDN, FVKESK. V was pared by 4 bases and J by 4 bases, with 7 bases of the junction left unmatched. The CDR3 covers 15 residues. As DNA, the CDR3 is TGTGCCAGCAGCCGAAGCGGGACAGGGACCTATGGCTACACCTTC. Translating it yields CASSRSGTGTYGYTF.

This chain uses TRBV28 with TRBJ1-2; D possibly corresponds to TRBD1 (5 bases). Germline V gives CDR1 MDHEN, CDR2 SYDVKM. CDR3 length: 14 amino acids. The V gene lost 7 bases and the J gene lost 4 bases, with 16 bases spanning the gap. The CDR3 DNA reads as TGTGCCAGCACCCGCCCCCCCAGGGCCTATGGCTACACCTTC. It is translated as CASTRPPRAYGYTF.

The V and J genes are TRBV19 and TRBJ2-1; 7 nucleotides agree with TRBD1. CDR1 and CDR2 (germline): LNHDA, SQIVND (reference sequence). The CDR3 runs 15 residues. V was pared by 7 bases and J by 4 bases, with 10 bases of the junction left unmatched. The CDR3 protein is CASTLNRGGYNEQFF. The DNA of the CDR3 is TGTGCCAGTACCCTCAACAGGGGTGGGTACAATGAGCAGTTCTTC.

This clonotype was seen a single time. The junction and the germline gene differ at one end; a read error may be behind it. The V gene is TRBV20-1, the J gene TRBJ2-1, with 10 bases matching TRBD2. Germline loops: CDR1 DFQATT, CDR2 SNEGSKA (reference sequence). This CDR3 is built from 15 residues. CDR3 nucleotides: TGCAGTGCTCATAACCCGGGACTAGCGCAGGGTGAGCAGTTATTC. Protein product: CSAHNPGLAQGEQLF.

By proportion, this clonotype is medium-sized. The rearrangement joins TRBV24-1 to TRBJ1-5; 7 positions match TRBD1. The germline V gene has CDR1 KGHDR and CDR2 SFDVKD. Trimming cost V 2 bases and J 9 bases; bases outside gene matches: 9. CDR3 length: 15 amino acids. CDR3 coding DNA: TGTGCCACCAGTGATTCGCGACAGGGCCTGGGGCCCCAGCATTTT. Amino acids: CATSDSRQGLGPQHF.